This is a list of T cell receptor beta chains from one sample in a study of early T cells in non-severe SARS-CoV-2 infection. Using its own MiXCR run on the 5' RACE reads, TCRdb lists one record per CDR3 protein. The repertoire holds around 57,000 distinct CDR3 sequences, with roughly 6.8% as singletons. The specimen sequenced was whole blood. All receptors come from an adult who was a healthcare worker with PCR-confirmed SARS-CoV-2 infection or an uninfected control (not recorded which). Both conserved end residues are part of each CDR3. D genes are given only for firm matches. Only part of the rows carry a size: once, few, many, or a class if the clone is expanded.

>.|TRBV7-2|TRBD2|TRBJ2-1
TGTGCCAGCAGCTTAGGCTCGGCGGGGAGGGCCTACAATGAGCAGTTCTTC
CASSLGSAGRAYNEQFF
>many|TRBV20-1|.|TRBJ2-2
TGCAGTGCCAGAGGGTACGGTTCGGAGAGCGCGAACACCGGGGAGCTGTTTTTT
CSARGYGSESANTGELFF
>.|TRBV6-2/TRBV6-3|.|TRBJ1-2
TGTGCCAGCAGTGAGGCCCGCGACACTTCGGGGATCTATGGCTACACCTTC
CASSEARDTSGIYGYTF
>.|TRBV11-3|.|TRBJ2-5
TGTGCCAGCAGCCGGGCGGGACAGCAAGAGACCCAGTACTTC
CASSRAGQQETQYF
>many|TRBV7-2|TRBD1|TRBJ1-2
TGTGCCAGCAGCCCCCGGACAGGGGACTATGGCTACACCTTC
CASSPRTGDYGYTF
>few|TRBV6-6|.|TRBJ2-1
TGTGCCAGTAGGGGCTACAATGAGCAGTTCTTC
CASRGYNEQFF
>many|TRBV5-5|.|TRBJ2-1
TGTGCCAGCCTCGGGCAGTCCTACAATGAGCAGTTCTTC
CASLGQSYNEQFF
>few|TRBV28|.|TRBJ2-7
TGTGCCAGCAGTTTATATAGAGGGCCTACCAGCTACGAGCAGTACTTC
CASSLYRGPTSYEQYF
>.|TRBV18|TRBD1|TRBJ2-2
TGTGCCAGCTCACCACAGAGGGACAGATTCACCGGGGAGCTGTTTTTT
CASSPQRDRFTGELFF
>many|TRBV5-1|TRBD1|TRBJ2-3
TGCGCCAGCAGGGCCGCCGGGACAGGAACAGATACGCAGTATTTT
CASRAAGTGTDTQYF
>few|TRBV6-4|TRBD1|TRBJ1-2
TGTGCCAGCAGTGTTCGACAGGGGATTAACTATGGCTACACCTTC
CASSVRQGINYGYTF
>few|TRBV19|TRBD2|TRBJ2-1
TGTGCCAGTAGTATGGGAGCGGGGGTGGGTCTTTGGCAGTTCTTC
CASSMGAGVGLWQFF
>few|TRBV6-2/TRBV6-3|TRBD1|TRBJ1-5
TGTGCCAGCAGGCGGGACAGCGAAAATCAGCCCCAGCATTTT
CASRRDSENQPQHF
>few|TRBV6-5|.|TRBJ2-5
TGTGCCAGCAGTTATACTAGCAGGGCGCCGCGAATCCAAGAGACCCAGTACTTC
CASSYTSRAPRIQETQYF
>many|TRBV10-3|TRBD2|TRBJ2-3
TGTGCCACAACGGAGCGGGGGGCCGCTCCGGATACGCAGTATTTT
CATTERGAAPDTQYF
>few|TRBV9|.|TRBJ1-4
TGTGCCAGCAGCCCCCAGGTGGGGGGGAATGAAAAACTGTTTTTT
CASSPQVGGNEKLFF
>many|TRBV11-1|TRBD1|TRBJ1-4
TGTGCCAGCAGCATCGCCGGGACAGGCTCTAATGAAAAACTGTTTTTT
CASSIAGTGSNEKLFF
>.|TRBV6-2/TRBV6-3|TRBD1|TRBJ2-7
TGTGCCAGCAGTTACGGGGACAGTACCTACGAGCAGTACTTC
CASSYGDSTYEQYF
>many|TRBV7-9|.|TRBJ1-3
TGTGCCAGCAGCCTACAGGGTATAGGCTCTGGAAACACCATATATTTT
CASSLQGIGSGNTIYF
>.|TRBV29-1|.|TRBJ2-7
TGCAGCGGGACGACAGGCGCGGAGCAGTACTTC
CSGTTGAEQYF
>.|TRBV11-2|.|TRBJ2-2
TGTGCCAGCAGCTTAACCGTGGGGCGCGCGAACACCGGGGAGCTGTTTTTT
CASSLTVGRANTGELFF
>many|TRBV3-2|.|TRBJ2-1
TGTGCCAGCAGCCTCAGAACCGGGACAGGGCCCTACAATGAGCAGTTCTTC
CASSLRTGTGPYNEQFF
>many|TRBV19|.|TRBJ1-4
TGTGCCAGTGGCCCCCGGCAGGGCAGTGAAAAACTGTTTTTT
CASGPRQGSEKLFF
>many|TRBV18|.|TRBJ2-5
TGTGCCAGCTCACCACGGCAGAGTGAGACCCAGTACTTC
CASSPRQSETQYF
>.|TRBV2|.|TRBJ1-6
TGTGCCAGCAGTGAACACCTGGGGCCGGGATCACCCCTCCACTTT
CASSEHLGPGSPLHF
>many|TRBV20-1|TRBD2|TRBJ2-1
TGCAGTGCCGCCCCCTTCCGAGCGGGGGGCAATGAGCAGTTCTTC
CSAAPFRAGGNEQFF
>.|TRBV29-1|.|TRBJ2-3
TGCAGCGTTGACGACGCAGGGAATTTT
CSVDDAGNF
>.|TRBV7-2|.|TRBJ2-3
TGTGCCAGCACCCTCTCCCGGGCGGCCAGCACAGATACGCAGTATTTT
CASTLSRAASTDTQYF
>few|TRBV18|TRBD1|TRBJ1-1
TGTGCCAGCTCCCAGGACAGGGCGAACACTGAAGCTTTCTTT
CASSQDRANTEAFF
>few|TRBV30|.|TRBJ1-1
TGTGCCTGGACCAGGGGTAACACTGAAGCTTTCTTT
CAWTRGNTEAFF
>few|TRBV19|TRBD1|TRBJ2-7
TGTGCCAGTAGACCAGGGGGCGCATCCCTTAACGAGCAGTACTTC
CASRPGGASLNEQYF
>many|TRBV12-3/TRBV12-4|.|TRBJ2-5
TGTGCCAGCAGTTTGACAGGCCGGGAGACCCAGTACTTC
CASSLTGRETQYF
>many|TRBV7-2|TRBD1|TRBJ1-6
TGTGCCAGCAGCTCTCGGACAGGGGCGGTCTCACCCCTCCACTTT
CASSSRTGAVSPLHF
>many|TRBV18|.|TRBJ1-1
TGTGCCAGCTCACCAACCTACAGGGTGAACACTGAAGCTTTCTTT
CASSPTYRVNTEAFF
>many|TRBV12-3/TRBV12-4|.|TRBJ2-1
TGTGCCAGCAGTTTAGGCGGGGGCACCTACAATGAGCAGTTCTTC
CASSLGGGTYNEQFF
>many|TRBV5-4|.|TRBJ2-5
TGTGCCAGCAGCAAAAGACCGCTGCTTCAAGAGACCCAGTACTTC
CASSKRPLLQETQYF
>many|TRBV6-1|TRBD2|TRBJ2-6
TGTGCCAGCAGTGAAGGACTAGCGGCTTTTAGCTCTGGGGCCAACGTCCTGACTTTC
CASSEGLAAFSSGANVLTF
>many|TRBV10-1|.|TRBJ2-7
TGCGCCAGCAGTGAGTCCTTGGGGTACCCAACTTACGAGCAGTACTTC
CASSESLGYPTYEQYF
>many|TRBV9|.|TRBJ2-2
TGTGCCAGCAGCCCACCCCGGGGGACCGGGGAGCTGTTTTTT
CASSPPRGTGELFF
>few|TRBV7-6|.|TRBJ2-5
TGTGCCAGCAGCAACCGCCAAGAGACCCAGTACTTC
CASSNRQETQYF
>.|TRBV5-1|.|TRBJ2-2
TGCGCCAGCAGCTTGGATATCGGGGAGCTGTTTTTT
CASSLDIGELFF
>.|TRBV18|.|TRBJ1-4
TGTGCCAGCTCACCATGGGAGACAGCCGAAAAACTGTTTTTT
CASSPWETAEKLFF
>few|TRBV4-3|TRBD1|TRBJ1-6
TGCGCCAGCAGCCAACTACCGGGACAGAGTTATTCACCCCTCCACTTT
CASSQLPGQSYSPLHF
>.|TRBV11-3|TRBD2|TRBJ2-5
TGTGCCAGCAGCTTGGAGCGGGGGGGCCCAGAGACCCAGTACTTC
CASSLERGGPETQYF
>few|TRBV20-1|.|TRBJ1-2
TGCAGTGCTAGGGCGACAGGAACCTATGGCTACACCTTC
CSARATGTYGYTF